Each of the 17 T cell receptor beta chains below was sequenced from the same sample in a study of cytomegalovirus exposure and HLA in healthy donors. Amplification used 60 Vbeta primers and 13 Jbeta primers. Profiling relied on immunoSEQ multiplex PCR, and the TCRdb table lists in-frame clones only, not all of them. Of some 150,000 clones in the sample, about 75% are singletons; the top ten hold approximately 6%. The specimen was PBMCs. Source of these receptors: a man in his forties in good health and CMV-seropositive.

The rearrangement uses TRBV15 and TRBJ2-3, with 10 nucleotides matching TRBD1. The CDR3 extends over 17 amino acids. The trim removed 0 bases at V and 3 bases at J, leaving 6 bases unmatched. The germline gives CDR1 LNHNV, CDR2 YYDKDF (reference sequence). The chain's CDR3 is CATSRDLRTGGTDTQYF. The CDR3 DNA reads as TGTGCCACCAGCAGAGATCTAAGGACAGGGGGAACAGATACGCAGTATTTT. Filled out from reference TRBV15 and TRBJ2-3, the complete variable domain reads DAMVIQNPRYQVTQFGKPVTLSCSQTLNHNVMYWYQQKSSQAPKLLFHYYDKDFNNEADTPDNFQSRRPNTSFCFLDIRSPGLGDTAMYLCATSRDLRTGGTDTQYFGPGTRLTVL.

The chain has TRBV7-9 and TRBJ2-1; D is unresolved. The germline V gene has CDR1 SEHNR and CDR2 FQNEAQ (reference sequence). The CDR3 contains 14 residues. The V end lost 5 bases, the J end lost 5 bases, and 13 bases lay between the germline ends. CDR3 coding DNA: TGTGCCAGCAGCGCGACATACCCAAACAATGAGCAGTTCTTC. This translates into CASSATYPNNEQFF.

Regarding this clone: Germline and junction disagree at one end, which may indicate a read error. V and J are TRBV7-7 and TRBJ2-5; 8 bases are shared with TRBD2. CDR3 length equals 16 residues. Germline lookup yields CDR1 SSHAT and CDR2 FNYEAQ (reference sequence). CDR3 sequence (DNA): TGTGCTAGCAGCTTAGGGGCAACGGGAGGGAGAGAGACCCAGTACTTC. It encodes CASSLGATGGRETQYF.

This chain links TRBV11-3 with TRBJ1-2, with a weak D call TRBD1 (6 bases). The germline V gene encodes CDR1 SGHNT and CDR2 YENEEA. The V end was cut by 5 bases, the J end by 6 bases, with 25 bases between. CDR3 length: 17 residues. The CDR3 here is CASSRGGGLTGRNGYTF. The CDR3 coding sequence is TGTGCCAGCAGCCGAGGCGGGGGCCTGACGGGTAGAAATGGCTACACCTTC.

As for this clone: This specimen includes other DNA sequences encoding the same CDR3. The J gene is TRBJ2-5, the V gene TRBV19, with TRBD1 matching 8 bases. J gave up 1 base and V 3 bases, and 1 base lay outside the gene matches. Germline CDR1 reads LNHDA; CDR2 reads SQIVND (reference sequence). This CDR3 comprises 14 residues. For the CDR3, the DNA is TGTGCCAGTAGTATTGGGACAGGCCAAGAGACCCAGTACTTC. Translating gives CASSIGTGQETQYF.

The chain joins TRBV10-2 to TRBJ2-5; D ambiguous. The CDR3 runs to 13 residues. Trimming left V 5 bases short and J 4 bases short, with 11 bases between. Germline V lookup: CDR1 WSHSY, CDR2 SAAADI. As DNA, the CDR3 is TGCGCCAGCAGTCGCCAGGCCCGAGAGACCCAGTACTTC. Translation gives CASSRQARETQYF.

The V and J genes are TRBV2 and TRBJ2-1; TRBD2 agrees at 7 bases. V was pared by 6 bases and J by 0 bases, with 2 bases of the junction left unmatched. The CDR3 totals 14 residues. CDR1 is SNHLY, CDR2 FYNNEI, per germline. The CDR3 bases are TGTGCCAGCAGCGGGGGGAGCTCCTACAATGAGCAGTTCTTC. Translation gives CASSGGSSYNEQFF.

The V gene is TRBV5-8, the J gene TRBJ2-7; D gene unclear. V was trimmed by 4 bases and J by 0 bases, leaving 17 bases between them. The germline V gene has CDR1 SGHTS and CDR2 YDEGEE. The CDR3 consists of 16 residues. The CDR3 loop is CASSPHPGVSSYEQYF. CDR3 nucleotides: TGTGCCAGCAGCCCTCACCCCGGTGTTAGCTCCTACGAGCAGTACTTC.

In this sample, this clone turned up once. V and J are TRBV5-1 and TRBJ2-3; D perhaps matches TRBD2 (6 bases). Trimming removed 6 bases from V and 0 bases from J, with 11 bases in between. Germline V gene lookup returns CDR1 SGHRS and CDR2 YFSETQ. CDR3 length: 14 amino acids. The CDR3 loop is CASNSGTSTDTQYF. CDR3 DNA: TGCGCCAGCAATTCCGGGACTAGCACAGATACGCAGTATTTT.

The chain links TRBV7-6 to TRBJ2-5; 10 positions match TRBD1. The J call may be in error: the DNA end matches TRBJ2-7 better. The CDR3 runs 14 residues. Germline V CDR1 and CDR2: SGHVS, FNYEAQ. The CDR3 region has the DNA TGTGCCAGCAGCTCGGGACAGGGGATCTACGAGCAGTACTTC. Its translation: CASSSGQGIYEQYF.

Turning to this clone: One junction end does not reproduce the germline sequence, and a read error may be involved. The chain recombines TRBV6-4 with TRBJ1-1; D is ambiguous. Germline CDR1 and CDR2: MRHNA and SNTAGT. The CDR3 contains 13 residues. The CDR3 spells CASSLTPNTQAFF. The DNA for the CDR3 is TGTGCCAGCAGCTTGACACCGAACACTCAAGCTTTCTTT.

This clone has a handful of counts. V is TRBV5-1 and J is TRBJ1-5; D unclear. V lost 4 bases and J 0 bases, leaving 11 bases between the germline ends. Germline CDR1 is SGHRS and CDR2 is YFSETQ. The CDR3 spans 15 residues. DNA of the CDR3: TGCGCCAGCAGCAAAGACGGGTTTAGCAATCAGCCCCAGCATTTT. This translates into CASSKDGFSNQPQHF.

This rearrangement joins TRBV6-1 to TRBJ2-5; maybe TRBD1 (5 bases). The CDR3 is 15 amino acids. The V gene's germline CDR1 is MNHNS and CDR2 SASEGT. With 10 bases removed from V and 2 bases from J, the gap between germline ends came to 20 bases. The CDR3 DNA sequence: TGTGCCACCAAGGCTCAAGGGGCTGAACAAGAGACCCAGTACTTC. It is translated as CATKAQGAEQETQYF.

The gene calls are TRBV19 and TRBJ1-5; D is possibly TRBD1 (5 bases). Germline V gene sequence: CDR1 LNHDA, CDR2 SQIVND (reference sequence). This CDR3 is built from 15 residues. V was pared by 1 base and J by 2 bases, with 9 bases between. Here the CDR3 DNA reads TGTGCCAGTAGTATAGCAGGGAACCGCAATCAGCCCCAGCATTTT. Protein sequence: CASSIAGNRNQPQHF.

The chain employs TRBV29-1 and TRBJ2-5; 8 bases are a match to TRBD2. CDR3 size: 13 residues. J gave up 5 bases and V 3 bases, and 5 bases lay outside the gene matches. Germline V gives CDR1 SQVTM, CDR2 ANQGSEA. As DNA, the CDR3 is TGCAGCGTTGAGGAGCGGGAGAGTGAGACCCAGTACTTC. Translated, it gives CSVEERESETQYF.

This chain links TRBV7-6 with TRBJ2-1, with 10 bases lining up with TRBD2. The V segment lost 1 base and the J segment 9 bases; nucleotides outside the gene matches: 9. CDR1 and CDR2 from the germline V gene are SGHVS and FNYEAQ. This CDR3 is built from 16 residues. The CDR3 loop is CASSLEASGSTGEQFF. The CDR3 DNA is TGTGCCAGCAGCTTAGAGGCTAGCGGGAGCACGGGTGAGCAGTTCTTC.

The CDR3 spells CASSQGGGRAGRDGYTF. The CDR3 DNA reads as TGCGCCAGCAGCCAAGGAGGGGGTCGGGCCGGCCGGGATGGCTACACCTTC. The chain recombines TRBV4-1 with TRBJ1-2; D is perhaps TRBD1 (6 bases). The length of the CDR3 is 17 residues. V was trimmed by 1 base and J by 6 bases, leaving 21 bases between them. Germline V CDR1 and CDR2: MGHRA, YSYEKL.